The T cell receptor (beta chain) described here comes from a study of cytomegalovirus exposure and HLA in healthy donors. Study background: There were about 85 million unique TCRs (from HLA-typed donors) in an early data release. Study-wide results and limits: An analysis was carried out at a later point. It showed that HLA-associated TCR beta chains were more clonally expanded than equally common non-associated chains.

Comment on this clone: The antigen is unknown.

PCR primers comprised 60 Vbeta and 13 Jbeta primers. Clones were read by immunoSEQ multiplex PCR, and TCRdb kept only the in-frame ones, dropping some. This sample's table has about 200,000 clones. Germline CDR1 reads MNHNS; CDR2 reads SASEGT. Trimming removed 2 bases from V and 2 bases from J, with 12 bases in between. The CDR3 loop spans 15 amino acids. The sequencing input was PBMCs. The chain is built from TRBV6-1 and TRBJ2-5; D unclear. This TCR derives from a girl aged 2 to 9 in good health and CMV-seropositive. The CDR3 sequence is CASSEPELLQETQYF. The DNA for the CDR3 is TGTGCCAGCAGTGAACCCGAGCTACTTCAAGAGACCCAGTACTTC.